Listed below are T cell receptor beta chains from one sample, sequenced in a study of persistence of HIV-infected CD4 T cells. The data were produced by immunoSEQ multiplex PCR, yet TCRdb's version contains in-frame clones alone and is incomplete. The data show roughly 43,000 clones, with 80% to 90% seen just once and 0.95% to 1.1% held by the top ten. These receptors have no known antigen. The sample consisted of CD4+ T cells sorted from PBMCs after roughly 20-hour stimulation, taken from a patient who received antiretroviral therapy. The source of these receptors is an adult man with HIV who was CMV-seropositive. Both conserved end residues are part of each CDR3. The order of the fields is V gene, J gene, D gene, clone size, CDR3 protein, CDR3 DNA. The D gene is left open where the match is weak. The size field is filled for only some rows; it gives once, few, many or a size class.

TRBV28,TRBJ2-2,-,-,CASRFDRRLTGELFF,TGTGCCAGCAGGTTTGACAGGCGGCTCACCGGGGAGCTGTTTTTT
TRBV19,TRBJ1-1,-,-,CASSIKTANTEAFF,TGTGCCAGTAGTATTAAGACAGCGAACACTGAAGCTTTCTTT
TRBV6-5,TRBJ2-2,-,-,CASSIARARTGELFF,TGTGCCAGCAGTATCGCTCGGGCAAGAACCGGGGAGCTGTTTTTT
TRBV27,TRBJ1-6,-,-,CASSLKSLRGSPLHF,TGTGCCAGCAGTTTAAAATCCCTAAGGGGCTCACCCCTCCACTTT
TRBV18,TRBJ1-2,-,-,CASSPPSGGTHNYGYTF,TGTGCCAGCTCACCACCGAGTGGAGGGACCCATAACTATGGCTACACCTTC
TRBV5-1,TRBJ1-4,TRBD1,-,CASSPRQGGVQEKLFF,TGCGCCAGCAGCCCTCGACAGGGTGGGGTGCAGGAAAAACTGTTTTTT
TRBV19,TRBJ1-5,-,-,CASSVTGRENQPQHF,TGTGCCAGTAGTGTCACGGGACGGGAAAATCAGCCCCAGCATTTT
TRBV28,TRBJ1-1,-,few,CASSLIRTEAFF,TGTGCCAGCAGTTTAATCAGAACTGAAGCTTTCTTT
TRBV3-1/TRBV3-2,TRBJ2-7,-,few,CASSLGRGYEQYF,TGTGCCAGCAGCCTAGGCAGAGGCTACGAGCAGTACTTC
TRBV12-3/TRBV12-4,TRBJ1-4,-,-,CASSFPGEKLFF,TGTGCCAGCAGTTTCCCGGGTGAAAAACTGTTTTTT
TRBV19,TRBJ2-2,TRBD1,-,CASTPDRVATGELFF,TGTGCCAGTACCCCCGACAGGGTGGCCACCGGGGAGCTGTTTTTT
TRBV2,TRBJ2-3,-,-,CASKINRGTDTQYF,TGTGCCAGCAAGATTAACAGGGGCACAGATACGCAGTATTTT
TRBV20-1,TRBJ1-2,-,-,CSASPAYGYTF,TGCAGTGCTAGCCCCGCTTATGGCTACACCTTC
TRBV3-1/TRBV3-2,TRBJ2-7,TRBD1,few,CASSPGQGPYEQYF,TGTGCCAGCAGCCCGGGACAGGGACCCTACGAGCAGTACTTC
TRBV6-1,TRBJ1-5,TRBD1,-,CASSEALFGRGGGPQHF,TGTGCCAGCAGTGAAGCGCTGTTCGGCAGGGGGGGAGGGCCCCAGCATTTT
TRBV28,TRBJ1-1,-,-,CASSLAWEAFF,TGTGCCAGCAGTTTAGCGTGGGAAGCTTTCTTT
TRBV5-1,TRBJ1-1,-,-,CASSLEGRNTEAFF,TGCGCCAGCAGCTTGGAGGGTAGGAACACTGAAGCTTTCTTT
TRBV19,TRBJ2-2,-,-,CASSPGQPGELFF,TGTGCCAGTAGCCCCGGGCAGCCCGGGGAGCTGTTTTTT
TRBV27,TRBJ2-6,-,-,CASTQGTSGANVLTF,TGTGCCAGCACCCAGGGTACCTCTGGGGCCAACGTCCTGACTTTC
TRBV6-6,TRBJ2-2,-,-,CASSYRSTLELFF,TGTGCCAGCAGTTACCGGTCGACCCTGGAGCTGTTTTTT
TRBV29-1,TRBJ1-2,-,-,CSVDGDGYTF,TGCAGCGTTGATGGGGATGGCTACACCTTC
TRBV3-1/TRBV3-2,TRBJ1-2,-,-,CASSQDQSRPSNYGYTF,TGTGCCAGCAGCCAAGACCAAAGTAGGCCAAGTAACTATGGCTACACCTTC
TRBV6-6,TRBJ2-3,-,-,CASSYPRGSADTQYF,TGTGCCAGCAGTTACCCCAGGGGATCGGCAGATACGCAGTATTTT
TRBV18,TRBJ2-1,-,-,CASSPLGTVPNEQFF,TGTGCCAGCTCACCATTGGGAACAGTACCTAATGAGCAGTTCTTC
TRBV2,TRBJ2-7,-,-,CASRHTQSYEQYF,TGTGCCAGCAGGCACACGCAGTCCTACGAGCAGTACTTC
TRBV4-2,TRBJ1-4,TRBD1,-,CASSQDATGGNEKLFF,TGTGCCAGCAGCCAAGATGCGACAGGGGGAAATGAAAAACTGTTTTTT
TRBV20-1,TRBJ1-3,-,-,CSASGDSSSGNTIYF,TGCAGTGCTAGTGGGGACTCCAGCTCTGGAAACACCATATATTTT
TRBV15,TRBJ1-1,-,-,CATRNQAREAEAFF,TGTGCCACCAGGAACCAGGCCAGGGAGGCTGAAGCTTTCTTT
TRBV18,TRBJ1-4,TRBD1,-,CASRGGAEEKLFF,TGTGCCAGCCGAGGGGGCGCGGAAGAAAAACTGTTTTTT
TRBV15,TRBJ1-1,-,-,CATSRDTKGGTEAFF,TGTGCCACCAGCAGAGACACTAAAGGGGGCACTGAAGCTTTCTTT
TRBV7-3,TRBJ1-5,-,-,CASSWDPVGGQRNQPQHF,TGTGCCAGCAGCTGGGATCCCGTGGGGGGACAACGGAATCAGCCCCAGCATTTT
TRBV11-2,TRBJ2-6,TRBD1,-,CASSHINRGRGSGANVLTF,TGTGCCAGCAGCCACATAAACAGGGGGCGCGGGTCTGGGGCCAACGTCCTGACTTTC
TRBV28,TRBJ1-6,-,-,CASSLQVIYNSPLHF,TGTGCCAGCAGTTTACAGGTGATTTATAATTCACCTCTCCACTTT
TRBV7-8,TRBJ1-5,-,-,CASSRRQEPQHF,TGTGCCAGCAGCCGTCGACAGGAGCCCCAGCATTTT
TRBV5-1,TRBJ1-1,-,-,CASSLAIGTEAFF,TGCGCCAGCAGCTTGGCGATAGGCACTGAAGCTTTCTTT
TRBV2,TRBJ2-3,TRBD2,-,CASSEGRLAGGRSDTQYF,TGTGCCAGCAGTGAAGGGAGGCTAGCGGGGGGGCGGTCAGATACGCAGTATTTT
TRBV19,TRBJ2-7,-,-,CASSPLFGTGTSSYEQYF,TGTGCCAGTAGCCCCCTCTTTGGCACCGGGACGTCTAGCTACGAGCAGTACTTC
TRBV5-8,TRBJ2-7,-,once,CASSLVRAGEGDRYF,TGTGCCAGCAGCCTTGTCCGGGCAGGGGAAGGAGATAGGTACTTC
TRBV9,TRBJ1-5,-,-,CASSVGRSNQPQHF,TGTGCCAGCAGCGTAGGTAGGTCCAATCAGCCCCAGCATTTT
TRBV13,TRBJ2-7,TRBD2,-,CASSALGGTSGDEQYF,TGTGCCAGCAGCGCCCTTGGCGGGACTAGCGGGGACGAGCAGTACTTC
TRBV28,TRBJ2-2,TRBD2,-,CASSSPSDAGGLSTGELFF,TGTGCCAGCAGTTCCCCCTCTGATGCGGGGGGGCTTTCGACCGGGGAGCTGTTTTTT
TRBV4-1,TRBJ2-5,-,-,CASSLRERETQYF,TGCGCCAGCAGCCTAAGGGAAAGGGAGACCCAGTACTTC
TRBV3-1/TRBV3-2,TRBJ1-2,-,-,CASSPTPGGSKGYTF,TGTGCCAGCAGCCCCACCCCGGGAGGGTCAAAGGGCTACACCTTC
TRBV11-3,TRBJ1-1,-,few,CASKGGGSTEAFF,TGTGCCAGCAAGGGGGGAGGAAGCACTGAAGCTTTCTTT
TRBV13,TRBJ1-3,TRBD1,-,CASSITGVSVGNTIYF,TGTGCCAGCTCCATAACAGGGGTCAGCGTTGGAAACACCATATATTTT
TRBV5-1,TRBJ2-1,TRBD2,-,CASSLGLAGEQFF,TGCGCCAGCAGTCTCGGACTAGCCGGTGAGCAGTTCTTC
TRBV5-1,TRBJ2-1,TRBD1,once,CASSLIQGAYNEQFF,TGCGCCAGCAGCTTAATACAGGGGGCCTACAATGAGCAGTTCTTC
TRBV18,TRBJ2-7,-,-,CASSPRQGTPYEQYF,TGTGCCAGCTCACCACGGCAGGGGACCCCCTACGAGCAGTACTTC
TRBV20-1,TRBJ2-1,-,once,CSAGDPSEQFF,TGCAGTGCTGGTGACCCAAGTGAGCAGTTCTTC
TRBV6-1,TRBJ2-6,-,-,CASSGRTASGANVLTF,TGTGCCAGCAGTGGCAGGACAGCCTCTGGGGCCAACGTCCTGACTTTC
TRBV10-3,TRBJ1-1,TRBD1,-,CATARQGANTEAFF,TGTGCCACAGCCCGACAGGGGGCGAACACTGAAGCTTTCTTT
TRBV24-1,TRBJ2-6,-,-,CATSDPRGGANVLTF,TGTGCCACCAGTGACCCCCGAGGTGGGGCCAACGTCCTGACTTTC
TRBV18,TRBJ2-3,-,-,CASSLRITSTDTQYF,TGTGCCAGCTCACTCCGGATTACTAGCACAGATACGCAGTATTTT
TRBV2,TRBJ1-2,-,-,CASSMAGSYGYTF,TGTGCCAGCAGCATGGCAGGGTCGTATGGCTACACCTTC
TRBV9,TRBJ1-6,TRBD1,-,CASSPGGDRDSPLHF,TGTGCCAGCAGCCCGGGGGGGGACAGGGATTCACCCCTCCACTTT